The clone carrying this T cell receptor beta chain was observed a single time. Its target is unknown. These data originate in a study of radiotherapy plus CTLA-4 blockade in lung cancer. Overall study results and limits: Radiotherapy with ipilimumab was followed by blood expansion of tumor-derived clones.

In chemo-refractory metastatic non-small-cell lung cancer, patients got ipilimumab CTLA-4 blockade together with focal radiation. V gave up 3 bases and J gave up 7 bases, with 16 bases separating them. Germline V CDR1 and CDR2: WNHNN, SYGVQD (reference sequence). The CDR3 loop spans 15 amino acids. The data were produced by immunoSEQ multiplex PCR, yet TCRdb's version contains in-frame clones alone and is incomplete. The table records about 86,000 clones, roughly four fifths of them present only once. Source: peripheral blood, taken from a patient treated with radiotherapy plus ipilimumab. V usage is TRBV10-1 and J usage is TRBJ2-1; D unclear. The clonotype originates from a human donor with non-small cell lung cancer who had stable disease on radiotherapy plus ipilimumab. CDR3 bases: TGCGCCAGCAGTGAACACCGTTGGGCCGCTAATGAGCAGTTCTTC. It encodes CASSEHRWAANEQFF.